The entry below describes one TCR beta chain. Its antigen has not been determined. Base qualities are missing; no much larger clone stands one base away. This sample stems from a study of control samples from healthy donors and cancer patients (dated by TCRdb to 2020 to 2022). Inclusive of the bounding cysteine and phenylalanine, the CDR3 is 15 residues long. The kept DNA is CDR3 alone, 45 bases in frame from the first base. CDR1 is given as SGHRS and CDR2 as YFSETQ, both from the germline V gene. Compared with germline, V lacks 2 bases and J lacks 2 bases; bases without a gene match: 6. Libraries were prepared through the immunoSEQ multiplex PCR assay. TCRdb carries this immuneACCESS record with in-frame sequences only. Its versions omit some clonotypes, under half of them owing to an unresolved V gene in the studies checked, with the rest unexplained. Recorded for this sample are some 140,000 clones; over 85% of them occurred a single time. Together, the top ten hold over 9% of the sample.

This chain is built from TRBV5-1 and TRBJ1-2; the junction holds 7 bases that match TRBD1. The sequence was obtained from a man aged 25 to 40 in good health. Specimen: blood. DNA sequence: TGCGCCAGCAGCTTAGGGGACAGCAAAAACTATGGCTACACCTTC. Its coded protein is CASSLGDSKNYGYTF.